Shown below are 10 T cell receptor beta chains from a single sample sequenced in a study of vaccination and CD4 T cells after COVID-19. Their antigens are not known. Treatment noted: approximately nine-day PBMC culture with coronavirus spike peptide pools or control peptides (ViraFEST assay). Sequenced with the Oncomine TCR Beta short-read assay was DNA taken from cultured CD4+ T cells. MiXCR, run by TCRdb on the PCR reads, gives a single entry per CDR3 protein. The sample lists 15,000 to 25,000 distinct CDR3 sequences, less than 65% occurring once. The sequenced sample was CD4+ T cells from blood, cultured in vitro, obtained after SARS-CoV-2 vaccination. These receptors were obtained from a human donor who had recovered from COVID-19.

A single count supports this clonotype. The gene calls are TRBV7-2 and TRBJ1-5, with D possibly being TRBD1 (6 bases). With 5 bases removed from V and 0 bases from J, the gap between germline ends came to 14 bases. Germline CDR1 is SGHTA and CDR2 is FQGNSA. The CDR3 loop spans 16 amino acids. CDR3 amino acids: CASSISQQGSNQPQHF. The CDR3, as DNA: TGTGCCAGCAGCATATCACAACAGGGTAGCAATCAGCCCCAGCATTTT.

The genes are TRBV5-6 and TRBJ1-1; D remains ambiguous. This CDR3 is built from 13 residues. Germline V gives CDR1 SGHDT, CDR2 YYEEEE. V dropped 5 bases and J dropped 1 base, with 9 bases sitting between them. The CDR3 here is CASRPGGNTEAFF. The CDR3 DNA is TGTGCCAGCAGACCTGGAGGGAACACTGAAGCTTTCTTT.

The CDR3 coding sequence is TGTGCCAGCAGCACACGGGACACCCCCTACGAGCAGTACTTC. Encoded protein: CASSTRDTPYEQYF. This sequence joins TRBV9 and TRBJ2-7; D may be TRBD1 (6 bases). V shed 4 bases and J shed 2 bases, with 13 bases lying between them. This CDR3 region has 14 residues. Germline V gives CDR1 SGDLS, CDR2 YYNGEE. The complete variable domain, with remaining parts taken from reference TRBV9 and TRBJ2-7, reads DSGVTQTPKHLITATGQRVTLRCSPRSGDLSVYWYQQSLDQGLQFLIQYYNGEERAKGNILERFSAQQFPDLHSELNLSSLELGDSALYFCASSTRDTPYEQYFGPGTRLTVT.

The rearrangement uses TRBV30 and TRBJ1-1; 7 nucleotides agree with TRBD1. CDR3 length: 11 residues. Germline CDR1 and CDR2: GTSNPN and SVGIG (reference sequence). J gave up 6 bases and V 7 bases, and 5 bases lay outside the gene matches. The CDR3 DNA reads TGTGCCTCCCACAGGGGCCCTGAAGCTTTCTTT. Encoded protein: CASHRGPEAFF.

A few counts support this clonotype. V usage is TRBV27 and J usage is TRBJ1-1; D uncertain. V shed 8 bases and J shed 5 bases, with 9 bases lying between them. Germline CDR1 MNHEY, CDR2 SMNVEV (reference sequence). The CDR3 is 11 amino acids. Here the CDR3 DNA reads TGTGCCAGCGCTAGAGGGACTGAAGCTTTCTTT. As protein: CASARGTEAFF.

The CDR3 nucleotides read TGCAGTGCTAGAAAGGGGGGCCGCAACTACGAGCAGTACTTC. Protein sequence: CSARKGGRNYEQYF. The chain carries TRBV20-1 and TRBJ2-7; D is perhaps TRBD1 or TRBD2 (6 bases each). This CDR3 is 14 amino acids long. The V gene lost 2 bases and the J gene lost 3 bases, with 14 bases spanning the gap. Germline CDR1 DFQATT, CDR2 SNEGSKA (reference sequence).

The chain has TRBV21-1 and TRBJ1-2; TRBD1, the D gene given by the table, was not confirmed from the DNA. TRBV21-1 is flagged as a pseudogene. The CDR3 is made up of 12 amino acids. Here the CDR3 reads CASIGTGTGYTF. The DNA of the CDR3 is TGTGCCAGCATTGGGACAGGGACGGGCTACACCTTC.

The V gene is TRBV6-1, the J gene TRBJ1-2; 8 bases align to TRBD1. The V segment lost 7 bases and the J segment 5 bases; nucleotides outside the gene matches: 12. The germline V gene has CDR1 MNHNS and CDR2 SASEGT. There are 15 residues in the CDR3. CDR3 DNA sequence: TGTGCCAGCATCCTGGGACAGGCGGCATTTTATGGCTACACCTTC. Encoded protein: CASILGQAAFYGYTF.

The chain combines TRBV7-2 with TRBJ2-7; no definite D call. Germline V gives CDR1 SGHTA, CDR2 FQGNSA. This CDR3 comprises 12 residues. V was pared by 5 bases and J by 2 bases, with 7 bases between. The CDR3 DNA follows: TGTGCCAGCAGCGCCTTTACCTACGAGCAGTACTTC. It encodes CASSAFTYEQYF.

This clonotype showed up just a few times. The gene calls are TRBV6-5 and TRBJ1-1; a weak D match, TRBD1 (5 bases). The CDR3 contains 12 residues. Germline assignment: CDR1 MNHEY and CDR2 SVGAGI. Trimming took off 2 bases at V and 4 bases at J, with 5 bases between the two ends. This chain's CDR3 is CASSYGGTEAFF. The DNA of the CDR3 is TGTGCCAGCAGTTACGGGGGCACTGAAGCTTTCTTT.